Following are 28 T cell receptor beta chains from one sample sequenced in a study of T-cell memory formation after mild COVID-19. TCRdb reprocessed the 5' RACE reads with MiXCR, giving one entry per CDR3 protein. This table holds around 300,000 distinct CDR3 sequences, roughly 13% found once. The sequenced sample consisted of PBMCs or a T cell subset sorted from them (not recorded which). These receptors originate from a man younger than 35 who had mild COVID-19 (a few samples of this study predate the infection). Cell type and time point are not known.

The chain has TRBV2 and TRBJ2-5; 7 nucleotides agree with TRBD2. Trimming took 7 bases from V and 5 from J; bases not matched to a gene: 13. This CDR3 comprises 15 residues. Germline CDR1 is SNHLY and CDR2 is FYNNEI. CDR3 protein: CASTWETAGVETQYF. DNA of the CDR3: TGTGCCAGCACCTGGGAGACGGCGGGGGTGGAGACCCAGTACTTC.

The V and J genes are TRBV29-1 and TRBJ1-1, with 8 bases that match TRBD1. The CDR3 is 14 residues long. Germline loops: CDR1 SQVTM, CDR2 ANQGSEA. V lost 7 bases to trimming and J lost 0 bases; unmatched junction nucleotides: 7. CDR3 nucleotide sequence: TGCAGCGGTAAGGACAGGGTCCTGAACACTGAAGCTTTCTTT. The encoded protein is CSGKDRVLNTEAFF.

The chain uses TRBV6-2 or TRBV6-3 and TRBJ1-1; D gene uncertain. Germline V gene lookup returns CDR1 MNHEY and CDR2 SVGEGT. Trimming shortened V by 0 bases and J by 5 bases, and 13 bases separated the two germline ends. The CDR3 runs to 15 residues. In nucleotides, the CDR3 is TGTGCCAGCAGTTACTCGATTAGGGAAAGGACTGAAGCTTTCTTT. Its protein product is CASSYSIRERTEAFF.

This clonotype was picked up a small number of times. The genes are TRBV4-1 and TRBJ2-3; D is perhaps TRBD2 (6 bases). CDR3 length: 17 amino acids. Per germline, CDR1 MGHRA and CDR2 YSYEKL. V dropped 1 base and J dropped 5 bases, with 19 bases sitting between them. For the CDR3, the DNA is TGCGCCAGCAGCCAAGTGAGTCCGCGGGGTAGAATAGATACGCAGTATTTT. Protein sequence: CASSQVSPRGRIDTQYF.

The chain combines TRBV7-2 with TRBJ1-5; D is ambiguous. With 3 bases removed from V and 1 base from J, the gap between germline ends came to 10 bases. Per germline, CDR1 SGHTA and CDR2 FQGNSA. This CDR3 is 15 amino acids long. In DNA, the CDR3 is TGTGCCAGCAGCTTCGGCTTGGGGAGCAATCAGCCCCAGCATTTT. It specifies CASSFGLGSNQPQHF.

The chain uses TRBV9 and TRBJ2-5; 9 bases are a match to TRBD1. The CDR3 length is 18 residues. With V trimmed by 0 bases and J by 2 bases, 11 bases remained unmatched. Germline CDR1 is SGDLS and CDR2 is YYNGEE. The CDR3 DNA sequence: TGTGCCAGCAGCGTAGATCCGTTCGGGACAGGGAATCAAGAGACCCAGTACTTC. Protein product: CASSVDPFGTGNQETQYF.

The chain recombines TRBV11-1 with TRBJ2-2; D perhaps matches TRBD1 (5 bases). Per germline, CDR1 SGHAT and CDR2 FQDESV (reference sequence). The CDR3 is 15 residues long. V was clipped by 5 bases and J by 0 bases, with 10 bases between them. This chain's CDR3 is CASSTRVTNTGELFF. For the CDR3, the DNA is TGTGCCAGCAGCACCAGGGTTACGAACACCGGGGAGCTGTTTTTT.

The rearrangement joins TRBV7-9 to TRBJ2-7, with D perhaps TRBD1 (6 bases). This CDR3 is 13 amino acids long. Germline V gene lookup returns CDR1 SEHNR and CDR2 FQNEAQ (reference sequence). Between the trimmed V and J ends, which lost 5 bases and 2 bases, there was a span of 10 bases. In nucleotides, the CDR3 is TGTGCCAGCAGCCCCCCAGGGGCCTACGAGCAGTACGTC. Translation gives CASSPPGAYEQYV.

This clonotype was counted only a few times. The V gene is TRBV20-1, the J gene TRBJ2-3; 12 bases are shared with TRBD2. J lost 9 bases, V lost 3 bases, and 7 bases had no gene match. Looked up from germline, CDR1 is DFQATT and CDR2 is SNEGSKA (reference sequence). This CDR3 has 14 residues. CDR3 coding DNA: TGCAGTGCTAGTTTAGTCCTAGCGGGGGGGACGCAGTATTTT. Protein product: CSASLVLAGGTQYF.

The rearrangement links TRBV4-1 to TRBJ2-3; 12 nucleotides align to TRBD1. The CDR3 is 13 amino acids. J was trimmed by 3 bases and V by 10 bases; bases with no gene match: 2. The V gene's germline CDR1 is MGHRA and CDR2 YSYEKL. CDR3 amino acids: CATGQGATDTQYF. The CDR3 DNA sequence: TGCGCCACGGGACAGGGGGCAACAGATACGCAGTATTTT.

This clonotype has a handful of counts. The chain is built from TRBV12-5 and TRBJ2-5; 8 bases match TRBD1. CDR3 size: 14 residues. Germline assignment: CDR1 LGHNT and CDR2 FRNRAP. Trimming removed 3 bases from V and 5 bases from J; junction bases left unmatched: 5. The CDR3 spells CASGLDRGRETQYF. DNA for the CDR3: TGTGCTAGTGGTTTAGACAGGGGTCGCGAGACCCAGTACTTC.

This clonotype was seen a handful of times. V gene TRBV20-1 combines with J gene TRBJ2-7, with TRBD1 as a possible D gene (6 bases). Trimming left V 6 bases short and J 7 bases short, with 13 bases between. CDR3 length: 11 residues. Germline assignment: CDR1 DFQATT and CDR2 SNEGSKA (reference sequence). DNA of the CDR3: TGCAGTGCCGTCCCAGGGGAAGAGCAGTACTTC. It codes for CSAVPGEEQYF.

This clonotype was counted a few times. The J gene is TRBJ1-5, the V gene TRBV19, with TRBD1 matching over 7 bases. The CDR3 extends over 16 amino acids. The V and J ends lost 6 bases and 1 base, in that order; junction bases with no gene match: 9. Germline values: CDR1 LNHDA, CDR2 SQIVND (reference sequence). The chain's CDR3 is CASSTGGRGSNQPQHF. The CDR3 region has the DNA TGTGCCAGTAGCACGGGGGGCAGGGGGAGCAATCAGCCCCAGCATTTT.

The J gene is TRBJ1-5, the V gene TRBV5-1; no clear D gene. The CDR3 contains 14 residues. Per the germline V gene, CDR1 is SGHRS and CDR2 is YFSETQ. The V gene lost 2 bases and the J gene lost 5 bases, with 11 bases spanning the gap. The CDR3 sequence is CASSLRLVDQPQHF. In DNA form, the CDR3 reads TGCGCCAGCAGCTTACGATTAGTGGATCAGCCCCAGCATTTT.

This clonotype was found a few times. The chain employs TRBV27 and TRBJ1-5, with a weak D call TRBD1 (6 bases). The CDR3 has 16 residues. Germline V CDR1 and CDR2: MNHEY, SMNVEV (reference sequence). The ends were cut back, 2 bases at V and 3 bases at J, with 14 bases in the middle. CDR3 amino acids: CASSLRAGASNQPQHF. The CDR3 region has the DNA TGTGCCAGCAGTTTAAGGGCAGGGGCCTCCAATCAGCCCCAGCATTTT.

This clonotype has more than one count but fewer than ten. The genes are TRBV6-6 and TRBJ1-2; no reliable D call. The CDR3 has 12 residues. Germline assignment: CDR1 MNHNY and CDR2 SVGAGI (reference sequence). V was pared by 2 bases and J by 8 bases, with 9 bases between. The CDR3 loop reads CASSYTIKGYTF. In nucleotides, the CDR3 is TGTGCCAGCAGTTACACGATAAAGGGCTACACCTTC.

The chain employs TRBV9 and TRBJ2-2; D perhaps matches TRBD2 (5 bases). This CDR3 region has 17 residues. Trimming cost V 3 bases and J 1 base, with 16 bases left between them. Germline loops: CDR1 SGDLS, CDR2 YYNGEE. The CDR3 is CASSAVGSFKNTGELFF. As DNA, the CDR3 is TGTGCCAGCAGCGCAGTGGGGAGCTTTAAGAACACCGGGGAGCTGTTTTTT. Combining the CDR3 with reference TRBV9 and TRBJ2-2 gives the whole variable domain DSGVTQTPKHLITATGQRVTLRCSPRSGDLSVYWYQQSLDQGLQFLIQYYNGEERAKGNILERFSAQQFPDLHSELNLSSLELGDSALYFCASSAVGSFKNTGELFFGEGSRLTVL.

The chain uses TRBV6-6 and TRBJ1-2; a weak D match, TRBD1 (5 bases). CDR3 length: 13 residues. The V end was cut by 2 bases, the J end by 8 bases, with 12 bases between. Germline values: CDR1 MNHNY, CDR2 SVGAGI (reference sequence). The CDR3 reads CASSYRGEEGYTF. CDR3 DNA sequence: TGTGCCAGCAGTTACAGGGGCGAGGAAGGCTACACCTTC.

V is TRBV20-1 and J is TRBJ1-1; a weak D match, TRBD1 (5 bases). Between the trimmed V and J ends, which lost 2 bases and 1 base, there was a span of 11 bases. Germline V gene lookup returns CDR1 DFQATT and CDR2 SNEGSKA (reference sequence). The CDR3 covers 14 residues. The chain's CDR3 is CSARSGAANTEAFF. CDR3 DNA: TGCAGTGCTAGATCCGGGGCGGCGAACACTGAAGCTTTCTTT.

This clonotype has only one observation. J is TRBJ2-5 and V is TRBV20-1, with a weak D call TRBD2 (7 bases). Trimming removed 0 bases from V and 0 bases from J, with 14 bases in between. The CDR3 has 16 residues. CDR1 DFQATT and CDR2 SNEGSKA come from the germline V gene (reference sequence). CDR3 in amino acids: CSARDRGAAYQETQYF. The CDR3 DNA follows: TGCAGTGCTAGAGACCGGGGGGCGGCGTACCAAGAGACCCAGTACTTC.

The chain employs TRBV4-1 and TRBJ2-1; 7 bases align to TRBD2. V shed 4 bases, J shed 5 bases, and the junction held 8 bases outside the gene matches. The CDR3 covers 15 residues. Germline V lookup: CDR1 MGHRA, CDR2 YSYEKL. This CDR3 is CASSPRLADNNEQFF. CDR3 nucleotide sequence: TGCGCCAGCAGCCCCCGGCTAGCGGATAACAATGAGCAGTTCTTC.

A few counts support this clonotype. The chain carries TRBV4-1 and TRBJ2-7; D is unclear. V gave up 0 bases and J gave up 3 bases, with 6 bases separating them. Looked up from germline, CDR1 is MGHRA and CDR2 is YSYEKL. CDR3 length equals 13 residues. The CDR3 region is CASSQDYNYEQYV. DNA for the CDR3: TGCGCCAGCAGCCAAGATTATAACTACGAGCAGTACGTC.

This clonotype was detected only a few times. The chain uses TRBV3-1 and TRBJ1-1; 7 bases map to TRBD1. Trimming took 4 bases from V and 9 from J; bases not matched to a gene: 5. Per the germline V gene, CDR1 is LGHDT and CDR2 is YNNKEL (reference sequence). CDR3 length: 12 amino acids. CDR3 residues: CASSLTDRQAFF. CDR3 bases: TGTGCCAGCAGCCTAACGGACAGGCAAGCTTTCTTT.

This clonotype came up many times. This rearrangement joins TRBV7-2 to TRBJ2-2; 11 positions match TRBD2. The CDR3 runs to 18 residues. With 5 bases clipped from V and 3 bases from J, the junction kept 11 bases outside the gene matches. Germline V gene lookup returns CDR1 SGHTA and CDR2 FQGNSA. Here the CDR3 reads CASSARGVAGGYTGELFF. CDR3 sequence (DNA): TGTGCCAGCAGCGCCCGGGGTGTAGCGGGGGGGTACACCGGGGAGCTGTTTTTT.

This clonotype was counted only a few times. The chain is built from TRBV7-2 and TRBJ1-1, with D unclear. This CDR3 contains 15 residues. V dropped 5 bases and J dropped 0 bases, with 13 bases sitting between them. The germline CDR1 and CDR2 sequences are SGHTA and FQGNSA. Written as DNA, the CDR3 is TGTGCCAGCAGCGGCAGGTTTGGCATGAACACTGAAGCTTTCTTT. Translating gives CASSGRFGMNTEAFF. The full variable domain, rest sourced from reference TRBV7-2 and TRBJ1-1, is GAGVSQSPSNKVTEKGKDVELRCDPISGHTALYWYRQSLGQGLEFLIYFQGNSAPDKSGLPSDRFSAERTGGSVSTLTIQRTQQEDSAVYLCASSGRFGMNTEAFFGQGTRLTVV.

The chain has TRBV9 and TRBJ2-1, with a weak D call TRBD2 (6 bases). The CDR3 is made up of 15 amino acids. V lost 3 bases to trimming and J lost 7 bases, with 17 bases between them. CDR1 SGDLS and CDR2 YYNGEE come from the germline V gene. CDR3 coding DNA: TGTGCCAGCAGCGGGGCTGGGGGGTTGGGTAATGAGCAGTTCTTC. It yields the protein CASSGAGGLGNEQFF.

This clonotype was counted only a few times. The chain links TRBV6-5 to TRBJ1-3, with D possibly TRBD1 on 5 matching bases. The germline gives CDR1 MNHEY, CDR2 SVGAGI. This CDR3 has 14 residues. The V and J ends lost 6 bases and 0 bases respectively, with 9 bases between them. Here the CDR3 reads CASRGRFSGNTIYF. The CDR3 DNA follows: TGTGCCAGCAGGGGACGGTTCTCTGGAAACACCATATATTTT.

The chain recombines TRBV5-1 with TRBJ2-4, with 9 bases that match TRBD1. The germline gives CDR1 SGHRS, CDR2 YFSETQ. V gave up 4 bases and J gave up 5 bases; unmatched junction bases: 16. This CDR3 is built from 18 residues. The CDR3 DNA sequence: TGCGCCAGCAGCGCACTACCCTTGGACAGGGGAGGCCAAAACATTCAGTACTTC. This translates into CASSALPLDRGGQNIQYF.